This T cell receptor beta chain was documented in a study of neoadjuvant anti-PD-1 for oral cavity cancer. Study-level background: Patients mostly received three to four biweekly nivolumab doses at 3 mg/kg before surgery. Around day 43, patients without progression received a fourth nivolumab dose before surgery.

Notes on this clone: The target antigen is unknown.

Study-wide findings and caveats: With a few patients per group, TCR findings need larger cohorts.

The CDR3 totals 15 residues. The V end lost 4 bases, the J end lost 0 bases, and 7 bases lay between the germline ends. Looked up from germline, CDR1 is SNHLY and CDR2 is FYNNEI. Profiled with immunoSEQ multiplex PCR; TCRdb holds only in-frame clones, not every one. The sample lists 35,000 to 50,000 clones; 65% to 85% were seen once. Time point reported: after neoadjuvant nivolumab, at surgical resection. These newly diagnosed stage II-IVA oral cavity squamous cell carcinoma patients had no prior systemic or radiation treatment. The genes are TRBV2 and TRBJ1-6, with D hard to call. The sample in question was PBMCs, obtained after nivolumab (anti-PD-1) treatment. The TCR originated in a person aged 35-79 years with oral cavity squamous cell carcinoma. DNA of the CDR3: TGTGCCAGCAGTGTAATAAGCTCCTATAATTCACCCCTCCACTTT. Translating gives CASSVISSYNSPLHF.